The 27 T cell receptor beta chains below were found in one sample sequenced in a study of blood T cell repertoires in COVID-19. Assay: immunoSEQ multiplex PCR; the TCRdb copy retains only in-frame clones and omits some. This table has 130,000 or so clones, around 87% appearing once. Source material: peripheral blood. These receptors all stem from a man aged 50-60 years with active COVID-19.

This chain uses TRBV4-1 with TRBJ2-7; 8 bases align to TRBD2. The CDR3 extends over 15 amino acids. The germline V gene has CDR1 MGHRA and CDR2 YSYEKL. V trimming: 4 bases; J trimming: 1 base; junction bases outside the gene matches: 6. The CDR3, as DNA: TGCGCCAGCAGCCTAGAGCGGGGGCCGTCCTACGAGCAGTACTTC. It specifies CASSLERGPSYEQYF.

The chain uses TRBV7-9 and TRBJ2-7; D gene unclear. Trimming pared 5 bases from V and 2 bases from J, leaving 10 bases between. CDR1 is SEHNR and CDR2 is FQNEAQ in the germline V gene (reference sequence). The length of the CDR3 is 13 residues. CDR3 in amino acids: CASSLDGTYEQYF. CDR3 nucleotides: TGTGCCAGCAGCCTAGACGGTACCTACGAGCAGTACTTC.

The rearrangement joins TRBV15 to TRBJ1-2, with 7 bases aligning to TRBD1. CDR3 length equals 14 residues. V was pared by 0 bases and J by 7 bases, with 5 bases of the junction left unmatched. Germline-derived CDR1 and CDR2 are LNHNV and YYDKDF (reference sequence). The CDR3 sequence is CATSRDWAGGGYTF. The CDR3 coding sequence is TGTGCCACCAGCAGAGATTGGGCAGGGGGTGGCTACACCTTC.

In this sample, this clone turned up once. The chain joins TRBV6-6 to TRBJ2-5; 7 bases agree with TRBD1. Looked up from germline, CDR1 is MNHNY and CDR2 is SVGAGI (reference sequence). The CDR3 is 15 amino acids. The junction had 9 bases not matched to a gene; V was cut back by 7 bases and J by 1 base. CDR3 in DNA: TGTGCCAGCAACCCACAGGGGAATGGCCAAGAGACCCAGTACTTC. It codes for CASNPQGNGQETQYF.

The CDR3 nucleotides are TGTGCCAGCAGTGAAGAAAGGACAGGGATAGATACGCAGTATTTT. Protein product: CASSEERTGIDTQYF. The genes are TRBV2 and TRBJ2-3; 8 bases line up with TRBD1. The CDR3 is made up of 15 amino acids. V lost 1 base and J lost 5; bases outside the gene matches: 5. Germline V gene data show CDR1 as SNHLY and CDR2 as FYNNEI.

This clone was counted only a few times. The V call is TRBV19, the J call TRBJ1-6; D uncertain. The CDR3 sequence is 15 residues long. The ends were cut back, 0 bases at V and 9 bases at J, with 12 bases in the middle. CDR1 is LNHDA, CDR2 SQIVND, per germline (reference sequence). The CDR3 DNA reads TGTGCCAGTAGTATAGAGGTGGGCTTCGGTTCACCCCTCCACTTT. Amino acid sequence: CASSIEVGFGSPLHF.

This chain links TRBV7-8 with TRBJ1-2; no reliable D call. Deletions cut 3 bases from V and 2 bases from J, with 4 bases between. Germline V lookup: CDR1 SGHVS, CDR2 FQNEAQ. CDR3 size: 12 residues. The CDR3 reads CASSFINYGYTF. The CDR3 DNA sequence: TGTGCCAGCAGCTTTATAAACTATGGCTACACCTTC.

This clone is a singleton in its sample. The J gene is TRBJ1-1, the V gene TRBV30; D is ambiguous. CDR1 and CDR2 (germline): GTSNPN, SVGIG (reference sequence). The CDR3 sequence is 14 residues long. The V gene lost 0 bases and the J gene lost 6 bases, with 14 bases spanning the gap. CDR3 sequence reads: CAWSVSPGVAEAFF. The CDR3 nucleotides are TGTGCCTGGAGTGTATCCCCTGGAGTTGCTGAAGCTTTCTTT.

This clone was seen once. CDR3 amino acids: CASSLVLAGEETQYF. The CDR3 DNA reads as TGCGCCAGCAGCTTGGTACTAGCGGGGGAAGAGACCCAGTACTTC. This chain links TRBV5-1 with TRBJ2-5, with 11 bases that match TRBD2. The junction had 1 base not matched to a gene; V was cut back by 0 bases and J by 3 bases. The CDR3 is made up of 15 amino acids. Germline V gives CDR1 SGHRS, CDR2 YFSETQ.

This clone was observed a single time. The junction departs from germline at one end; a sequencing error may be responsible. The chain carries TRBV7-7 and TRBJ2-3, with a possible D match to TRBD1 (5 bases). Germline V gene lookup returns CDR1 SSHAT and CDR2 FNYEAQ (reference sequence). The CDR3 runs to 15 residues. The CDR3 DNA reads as TGTGCTAGCAGCTACTCAGGGAAGAGCACAGATACGCAGTATTTT. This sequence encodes CASSYSGKSTDTQYF.

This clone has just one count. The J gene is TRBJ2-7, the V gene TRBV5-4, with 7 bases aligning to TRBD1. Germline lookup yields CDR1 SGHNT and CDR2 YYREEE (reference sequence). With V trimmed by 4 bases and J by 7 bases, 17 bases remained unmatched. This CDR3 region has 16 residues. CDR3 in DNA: TGTGCCAGCAGCCTGGGACAGCGAGACGAGATGGGGGAGCAGTACTTC. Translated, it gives CASSLGQRDEMGEQYF.

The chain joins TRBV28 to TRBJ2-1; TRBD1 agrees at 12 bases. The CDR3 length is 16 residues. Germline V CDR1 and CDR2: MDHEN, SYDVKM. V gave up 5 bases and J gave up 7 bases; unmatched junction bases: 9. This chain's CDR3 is CASSLSGTGGDNEQFF. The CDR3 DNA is TGTGCCAGCAGTCTATCCGGGACAGGGGGCGATAATGAGCAGTTCTTC.

The CDR3 coding sequence is TGTGCCAGCAGCCCCGGGTGGGTAGATGGCTACACCTTC. This gives the protein CASSPGWVDGYTF. J is TRBJ1-2 and V is TRBV5-4; D uncertain. The V end was cut by 4 bases, the J end by 6 bases, with 13 bases between. CDR3 size: 13 residues. The germline gives CDR1 SGHNT, CDR2 YYREEE (reference sequence).

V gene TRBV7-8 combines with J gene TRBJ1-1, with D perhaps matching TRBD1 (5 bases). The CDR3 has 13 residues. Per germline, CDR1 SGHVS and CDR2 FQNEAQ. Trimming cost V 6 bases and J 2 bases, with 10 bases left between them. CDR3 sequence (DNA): TGTGCCAGCAGGAACAGGCAAAACACTGAAGCTTTCTTT. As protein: CASRNRQNTEAFF.

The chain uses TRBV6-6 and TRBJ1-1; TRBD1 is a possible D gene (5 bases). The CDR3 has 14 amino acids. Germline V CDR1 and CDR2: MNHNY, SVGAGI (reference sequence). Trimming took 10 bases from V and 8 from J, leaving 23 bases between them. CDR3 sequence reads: CAISPAAGIVEAFF. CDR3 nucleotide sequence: TGTGCCATTTCCCCGGCGGCAGGGATTGTGGAAGCTTTCTTT.

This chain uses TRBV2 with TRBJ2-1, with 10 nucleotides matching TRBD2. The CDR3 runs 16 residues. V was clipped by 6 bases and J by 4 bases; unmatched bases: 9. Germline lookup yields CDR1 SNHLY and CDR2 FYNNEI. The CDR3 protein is CASSQRRAGGYNEQFF. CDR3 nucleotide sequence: TGTGCCAGCAGCCAAAGGAGAGCGGGGGGGTACAATGAGCAGTTCTTC.

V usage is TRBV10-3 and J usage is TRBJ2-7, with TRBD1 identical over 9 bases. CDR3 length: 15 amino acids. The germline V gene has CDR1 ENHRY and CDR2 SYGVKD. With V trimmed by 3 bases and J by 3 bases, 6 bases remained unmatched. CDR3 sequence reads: CAISDPGQGYYEQYF. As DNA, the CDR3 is TGTGCCATCAGTGACCCGGGACAGGGATACTACGAGCAGTACTTC.

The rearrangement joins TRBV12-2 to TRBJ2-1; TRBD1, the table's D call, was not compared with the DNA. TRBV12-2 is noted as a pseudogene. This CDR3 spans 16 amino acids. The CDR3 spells CASRHPQGARCNEQFF. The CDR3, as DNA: TGTGCAAGTCGTCATCCACAGGGGGCAAGATGCAATGAGCAGTTCTTC.

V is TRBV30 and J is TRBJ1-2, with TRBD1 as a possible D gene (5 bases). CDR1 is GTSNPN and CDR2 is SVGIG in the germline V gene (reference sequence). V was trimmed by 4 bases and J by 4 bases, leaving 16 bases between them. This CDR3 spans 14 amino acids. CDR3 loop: CAWTTAGQLYGYTF. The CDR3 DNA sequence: TGTGCCTGGACGACTGCAGGGCAGCTCTATGGCTACACCTTC.

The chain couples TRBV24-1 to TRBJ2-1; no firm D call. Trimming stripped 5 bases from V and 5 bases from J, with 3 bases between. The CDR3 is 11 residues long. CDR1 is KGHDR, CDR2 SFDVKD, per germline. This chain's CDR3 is CATSVNNEQFF. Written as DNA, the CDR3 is TGTGCCACCAGTGTTAACAATGAGCAGTTCTTC.

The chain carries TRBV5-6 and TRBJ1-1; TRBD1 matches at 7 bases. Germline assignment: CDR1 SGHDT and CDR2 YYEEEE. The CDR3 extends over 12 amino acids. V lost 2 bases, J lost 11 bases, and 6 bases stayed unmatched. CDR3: CASSLEGADAFF. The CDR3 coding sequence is TGTGCCAGCAGCTTAGAGGGGGCGGATGCTTTCTTT.

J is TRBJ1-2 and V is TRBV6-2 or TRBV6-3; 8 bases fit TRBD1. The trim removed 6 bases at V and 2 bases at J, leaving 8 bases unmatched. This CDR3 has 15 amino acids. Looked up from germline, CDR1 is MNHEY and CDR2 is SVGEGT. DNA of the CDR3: TGTGCCAGCAGCCCCGGACAGGGAGGCAACTATGGCTACACCTTC. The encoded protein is CASSPGQGGNYGYTF.

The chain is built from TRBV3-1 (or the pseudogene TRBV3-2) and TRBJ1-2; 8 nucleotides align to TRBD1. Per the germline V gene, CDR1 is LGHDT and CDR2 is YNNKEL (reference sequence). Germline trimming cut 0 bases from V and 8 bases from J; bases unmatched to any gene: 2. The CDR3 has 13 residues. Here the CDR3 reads CASSQEDRGGYTF. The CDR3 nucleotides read TGTGCCAGCAGCCAAGAAGACAGGGGCGGCTACACCTTC.

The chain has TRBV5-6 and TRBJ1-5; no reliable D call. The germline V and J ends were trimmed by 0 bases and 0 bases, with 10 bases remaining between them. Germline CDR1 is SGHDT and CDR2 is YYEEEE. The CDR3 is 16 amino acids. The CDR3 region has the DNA TGTGCCAGCAGCTTGGGGGTGAGGTATAGCAATCAGCCCCAGCATTTT. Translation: CASSLGVRYSNQPQHF.

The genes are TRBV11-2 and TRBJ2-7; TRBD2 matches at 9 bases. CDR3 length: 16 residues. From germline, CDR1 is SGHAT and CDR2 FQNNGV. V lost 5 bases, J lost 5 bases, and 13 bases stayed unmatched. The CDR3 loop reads CASSVAGTSSLDEQYF. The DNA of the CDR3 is TGTGCCAGCAGCGTCGCCGGGACTAGCTCGTTAGACGAGCAGTACTTC.

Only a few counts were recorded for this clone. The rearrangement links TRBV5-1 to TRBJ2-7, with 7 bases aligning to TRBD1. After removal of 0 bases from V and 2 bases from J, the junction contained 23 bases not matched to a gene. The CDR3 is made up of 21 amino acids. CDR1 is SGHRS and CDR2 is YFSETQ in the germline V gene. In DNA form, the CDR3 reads TGCGCCAGCAGCTTGGTACCCCTCTTCTCAGAGACAGGGACGAGGACCTACGAGCAGTACTTC. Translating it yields CASSLVPLFSETGTRTYEQYF.

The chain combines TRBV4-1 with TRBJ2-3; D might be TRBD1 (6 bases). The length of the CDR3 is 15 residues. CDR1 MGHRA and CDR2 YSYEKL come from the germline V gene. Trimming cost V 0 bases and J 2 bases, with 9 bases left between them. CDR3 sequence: CASSQDRGNTDTQYF. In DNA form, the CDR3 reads TGCGCCAGCAGCCAAGATAGGGGGAACACAGATACGCAGTATTTT.